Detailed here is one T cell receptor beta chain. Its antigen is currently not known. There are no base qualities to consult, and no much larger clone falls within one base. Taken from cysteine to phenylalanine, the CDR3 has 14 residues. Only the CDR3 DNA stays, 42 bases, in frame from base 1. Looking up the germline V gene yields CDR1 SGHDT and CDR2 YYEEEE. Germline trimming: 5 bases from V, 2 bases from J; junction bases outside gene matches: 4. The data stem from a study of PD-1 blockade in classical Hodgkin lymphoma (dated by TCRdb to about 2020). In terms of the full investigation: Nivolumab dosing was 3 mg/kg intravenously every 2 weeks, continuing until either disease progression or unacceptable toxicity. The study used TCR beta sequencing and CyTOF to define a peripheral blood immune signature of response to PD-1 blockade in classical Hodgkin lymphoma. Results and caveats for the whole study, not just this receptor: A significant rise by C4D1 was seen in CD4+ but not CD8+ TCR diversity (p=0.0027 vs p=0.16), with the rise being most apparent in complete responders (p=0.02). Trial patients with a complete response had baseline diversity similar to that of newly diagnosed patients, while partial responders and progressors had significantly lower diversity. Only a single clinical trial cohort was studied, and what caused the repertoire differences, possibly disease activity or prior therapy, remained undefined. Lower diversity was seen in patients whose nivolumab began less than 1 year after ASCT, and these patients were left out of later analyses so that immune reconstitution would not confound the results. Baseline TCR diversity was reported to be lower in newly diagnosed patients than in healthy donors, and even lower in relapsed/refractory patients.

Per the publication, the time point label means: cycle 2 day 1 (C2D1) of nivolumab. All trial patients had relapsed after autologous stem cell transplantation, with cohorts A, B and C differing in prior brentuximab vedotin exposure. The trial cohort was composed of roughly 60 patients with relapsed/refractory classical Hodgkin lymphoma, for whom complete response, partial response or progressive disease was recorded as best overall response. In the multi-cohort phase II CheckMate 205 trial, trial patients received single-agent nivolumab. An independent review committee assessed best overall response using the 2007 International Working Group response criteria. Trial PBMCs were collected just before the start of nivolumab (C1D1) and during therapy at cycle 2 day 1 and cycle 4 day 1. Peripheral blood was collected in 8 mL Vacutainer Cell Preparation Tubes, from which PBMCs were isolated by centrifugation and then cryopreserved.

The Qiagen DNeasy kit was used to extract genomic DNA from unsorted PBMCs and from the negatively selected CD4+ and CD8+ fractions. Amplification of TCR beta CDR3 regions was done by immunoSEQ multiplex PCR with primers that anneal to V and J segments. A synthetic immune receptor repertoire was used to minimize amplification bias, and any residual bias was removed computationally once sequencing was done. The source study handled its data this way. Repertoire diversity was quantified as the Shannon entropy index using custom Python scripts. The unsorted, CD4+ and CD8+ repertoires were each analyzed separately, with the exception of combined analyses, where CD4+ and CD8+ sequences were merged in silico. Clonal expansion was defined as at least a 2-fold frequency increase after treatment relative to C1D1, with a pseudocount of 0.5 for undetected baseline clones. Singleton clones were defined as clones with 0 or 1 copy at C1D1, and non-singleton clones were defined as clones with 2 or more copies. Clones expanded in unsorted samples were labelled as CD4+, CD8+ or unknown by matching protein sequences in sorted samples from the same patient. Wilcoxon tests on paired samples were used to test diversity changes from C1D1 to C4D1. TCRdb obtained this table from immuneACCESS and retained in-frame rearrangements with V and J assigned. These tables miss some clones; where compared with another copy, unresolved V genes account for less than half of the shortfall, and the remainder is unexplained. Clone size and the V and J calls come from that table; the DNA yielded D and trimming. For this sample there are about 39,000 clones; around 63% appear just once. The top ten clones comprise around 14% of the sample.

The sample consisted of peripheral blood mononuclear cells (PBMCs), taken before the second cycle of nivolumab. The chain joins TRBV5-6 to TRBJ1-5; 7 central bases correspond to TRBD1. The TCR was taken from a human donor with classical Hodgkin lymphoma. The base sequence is TGTGCCAGCAGGCGACAGGGCGGCAATCAGCCCCAGCATTTT. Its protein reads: CASRRQGGNQPQHF.